A selection of T cell receptor beta chains follows, all from one sample in a study of T cells in localized non-small cell lung cancer. Produced via immunoSEQ multiplex PCR; TCRdb's table is partial and in-frame only. The sample includes 2,000 to 2,500 clones, roughly a quarter of them seen just once. The sequences come from lung tumor tissue, collected before any cancer treatment. These TCRs come from a female donor over 55 with stage II lung adenocarcinoma. Each CDR3 is given with its conserved first and last residue. The D gene is left open where the match is weak. For some rows the clone size is stated as once, few or many, or as a class when expanded; others skip it.

size: .; V: TRBV5-1; D: .; J: TRBJ1-1; DNA: TGCGCCAGCAGCTCCGTCGGGGTGTCAACTCCGATGAACACTGAAGCTTTCTTT; CDR3: CASSSVGVSTPMNTEAFF
size: few; V: TRBV18; D: TRBD2; J: TRBJ2-7; DNA: TGTGCCAGCTCATTTACTAGCGTCAACTCCTACGAGCAGTACTTC; CDR3: CASSFTSVNSYEQYF
size: .; V: TRBV29-1; D: .; J: TRBJ1-2; DNA: TGCAGCGTAGTGGCTGCTAACTATGGCTACACCTTC; CDR3: CSVVAANYGYTF
size: .; V: TRBV9; D: .; J: TRBJ2-1; DNA: TGTGCCAGCAGCGCCACAAATGTCTACAATGAGCAGTTCTTC; CDR3: CASSATNVYNEQFF
size: .; V: TRBV11-3; D: TRBD1; J: TRBJ2-3; DNA: TGTGCCAGCAGCGGGACAGATAGCACAGATACGCAGTATTTT; CDR3: CASSGTDSTDTQYF
size: .; V: TRBV29-1; D: TRBD2; J: TRBJ2-3; DNA: TGCAGCGTTGATTCGCTAGCGGGAGTCACAGATACGCAGTATTTT; CDR3: CSVDSLAGVTDTQYF
size: few; V: TRBV9; D: .; J: TRBJ2-5; DNA: TGTGCCAGCAGCATCGGCGACCAAGAGACCCAGTACTTC; CDR3: CASSIGDQETQYF
size: .; V: TRBV9; D: .; J: TRBJ1-3; DNA: TGTGCCAGCAGCGGGACGGCTTCTGGAAACACCATATATTTT; CDR3: CASSGTASGNTIYF
size: few; V: TRBV19; D: .; J: TRBJ2-2; DNA: TGTGCCAGCCGGACGAGGCCACCAGCAACCGGGGAGCTGTTTTTT; CDR3: CASRTRPPATGELFF
size: few; V: TRBV11-3; D: .; J: TRBJ1-5; DNA: TGTGCCAGCAGCTTAGGGGTGGGCAATCAGCCCCAGCATTTT; CDR3: CASSLGVGNQPQHF
size: .; V: TRBV11-3; D: .; J: TRBJ1-4; DNA: TGTGCCAGCAGCTTAGTTTTAGGGGAAAATGAAAAACTGTTTTTT; CDR3: CASSLVLGENEKLFF
size: few; V: TRBV19; D: TRBD2; J: TRBJ2-1; DNA: TGTGCCAGTAGTACCGGGACTAGCGGGATAGGCAATGAGCAGTTCTTC; CDR3: CASSTGTSGIGNEQFF
size: .; V: TRBV6-8; D: .; J: TRBJ2-5; DNA: TGTGCCAGCAGTTACCCAGGGGCGAGGGAGACCCAGTACTTC; CDR3: CASSYPGARETQYF
size: .; V: TRBV14; D: TRBD2; J: TRBJ2-7; DNA: TGTGCCAGCAGCCTAAAGGGTGGTGGAGGAGCGGGGCCTCCGATGGAGCAGTACTTC; CDR3: CASSLKGGGGAGPPMEQYF
size: .; V: TRBV9; D: .; J: TRBJ2-3; DNA: TGTGCCAGCAGTTCGCAGGGAGGAACGCAGTATTTT; CDR3: CASSSQGGTQYF
size: few; V: TRBV6-8; D: .; J: TRBJ1-3; DNA: TGTGCCAGCAGCCCCGGGCCCGACTACTCTGGAAACACCATATATTTT; CDR3: CASSPGPDYSGNTIYF
size: .; V: TRBV19; D: .; J: TRBJ1-5; DNA: TGTGCCAGTAGTACCCGGGGGGGGACTCGAAATCAGCCCCAGCATTTT; CDR3: CASSTRGGTRNQPQHF
size: few; V: TRBV28; D: .; J: TRBJ1-5; DNA: TGTGCCGCCGCAGGGGTAATGGGCAATCAGCCCCAGCATTTT; CDR3: CAAAGVMGNQPQHF
size: few; V: TRBV6-8; D: .; J: TRBJ2-2; DNA: TGTGCCAGCAGTCCATTCGGCCCAGGGGTCGGTACCGGGGAGCTGTTTTTT; CDR3: CASSPFGPGVGTGELFF
size: few; V: TRBV6-8; D: TRBD1; J: TRBJ1-5; DNA: TGTGCCAGCTCCCCGAGCGGGACAGGGGGCCCTTTTTTGACCCAGCATTTT; CDR3: CASSPSGTGGPFLTQHF
size: few; V: TRBV5-8; D: .; J: TRBJ2-5; DNA: TGTGCCAGCAGCTTTTTGCGGCAAGAGACCCAGTACTTC; CDR3: CASSFLRQETQYF
size: .; V: TRBV9; D: TRBD1; J: TRBJ2-6; DNA: TGTGCCAGTCGGGACAGTTTCTCTGCGGCCAACGTCCTGACTTTC; CDR3: CASRDSFSAANVLTF
size: few; V: TRBV11-3; D: .; J: TRBJ1-1; DNA: TGTGCCAGCAGCTCTCTAGGACTGAACACTGAAGCTTTCTTT; CDR3: CASSSLGLNTEAFF
size: few; V: TRBV30; D: TRBD1; J: TRBJ2-7; DNA: TGTGCCTGGAGGGGACAGGGGCTAATCTACGAGCAGTACTTC; CDR3: CAWRGQGLIYEQYF
size: .; V: TRBV9; D: .; J: TRBJ1-1; DNA: TGTGCCAGCAGCGTAGCACAGAACACTGAAGCTTTCTTT; CDR3: CASSVAQNTEAFF
size: few; V: TRBV28; D: TRBD2; J: TRBJ2-1; DNA: TGTGCCAGCAGGTCCCTAGCGGGAGCAACCCACAATGAGCAGTTCTTC; CDR3: CASRSLAGATHNEQFF
size: .; V: TRBV19; D: .; J: TRBJ1-5; DNA: TGTGCCAGTAGTATCACGAGGGGCAATCAGCCCCAGCATTTT; CDR3: CASSITRGNQPQHF
size: few; V: TRBV9; D: TRBD2; J: TRBJ2-1; DNA: TGTGCCAGCAGTTTGCTGGCGGGAGCTCAGGGTGAGCAGTTCTTC; CDR3: CASSLLAGAQGEQFF
size: few; V: TRBV28; D: TRBD1; J: TRBJ1-5; DNA: TGTGCCAGCACCTCTGTGGACAGGGGCCAGCCCCAGCATTTT; CDR3: CASTSVDRGQPQHF
size: .; V: TRBV19; D: .; J: TRBJ2-2; DNA: TGTGCCAGTAGTATGGTCGTGAACACCGGGGAGCTGTTTTTT; CDR3: CASSMVVNTGELFF
size: .; V: TRBV5-1; D: TRBD1; J: TRBJ1-4; DNA: TGCGCCAGCAGCTTGACCGGGACAGGGGCATATCGTGAAAAACTGTTTTTT; CDR3: CASSLTGTGAYREKLFF
size: .; V: TRBV15; D: .; J: TRBJ2-7; DNA: TGTGCCACCAGCAGAGAAGGCGGAACCTACGAGCAGTACTTC; CDR3: CATSREGGTYEQYF
size: few; V: TRBV11-3; D: .; J: TRBJ2-1; DNA: TGTGCCAGCAGCTTAATCCCAGGGGAGTGGGGCTACAATGAGCAGTTCTTC; CDR3: CASSLIPGEWGYNEQFF
size: .; V: TRBV6-8; D: TRBD1; J: TRBJ1-2; DNA: TGTGCCATCAGGGGGGGCGGGCTGAGCTACACCTTC; CDR3: CAIRGGGLSYTF
size: large; V: TRBV28; D: .; J: TRBJ1-5; DNA: TGTGCCAGCAGATCCCATTGGCAATATAGCAATCAGCCCCAGCATTTT; CDR3: CASRSHWQYSNQPQHF
size: .; V: TRBV5-1; D: .; J: TRBJ2-7; DNA: TGCGCCAGCAGCTCCTCCTTTTCCGGCTACGAGCAGTACTTC; CDR3: CASSSSFSGYEQYF
size: .; V: TRBV19; D: .; J: TRBJ2-1; DNA: TGTGCCAGTAGTACTAGGGGGGGCAATGAGCAGTTCTTC; CDR3: CASSTRGGNEQFF
size: .; V: TRBV30; D: .; J: TRBJ2-2; DNA: TGTGCCTGGAGTGGCCACTGGGGAATCGGGGAGCTGTTTTTT; CDR3: CAWSGHWGIGELFF
size: medium-sized; V: TRBV19; D: .; J: TRBJ2-1; DNA: TGTGCCAGTAGCCGGGGTGAGACAGTTCCAGCGGCTGAGCAGTTCTTC; CDR3: CASSRGETVPAAEQFF
size: few; V: TRBV9; D: .; J: TRBJ1-1; DNA: TGTGCCAGCAGCGTAGATGCACAGCCCGACCTTGAAGCTTTCTTT; CDR3: CASSVDAQPDLEAFF
size: medium-sized; V: TRBV6-8; D: .; J: TRBJ1-5; DNA: TGTGCCAGCAAGGGTCTTTTAGGTAGCAATCAGCCCCAGCATTTT; CDR3: CASKGLLGSNQPQHF
size: medium-sized; V: TRBV6-8; D: .; J: TRBJ1-2; DNA: TGTGCCAGCAGTGTCGCACAGGGCTATGATGGCTACACCTTC; CDR3: CASSVAQGYDGYTF
size: .; V: TRBV9; D: .; J: TRBJ1-3; DNA: TGTGCCAGCAGCGTAGAGCCACGAGGAAACACCATATATTTT; CDR3: CASSVEPRGNTIYF
size: large; V: TRBV6-8; D: .; J: TRBJ1-5; DNA: TGTGCCAGCAGTCCCACCCGACGGCCTAGCCAGCCCCAGCATTTT; CDR3: CASSPTRRPSQPQHF
size: .; V: TRBV29-1; D: TRBD1; J: TRBJ2-5; DNA: TGCAGCGCTGACGGGGATGTGGGACAGTCTGAGACCCAGTACTTC; CDR3: CSADGDVGQSETQYF
size: .; V: TRBV25-1; D: .; J: TRBJ1-6; DNA: TGTGCCAGCAGTGAAGGTAGCTCCTATAATTCACCCCTCCACTTT; CDR3: CASSEGSSYNSPLHF
size: .; V: TRBV28; D: .; J: TRBJ1-1; DNA: TGTGCCAGCAGTTTATGGGCCCTGGGGGGGATGAACACTGAAGCTTTCTTT; CDR3: CASSLWALGGMNTEAFF
size: .; V: TRBV11-3; D: .; J: TRBJ1-3; DNA: TGTGCCAGCAGCGCCACAACAGGGACCGGAAACACCATATATTTT; CDR3: CASSATTGTGNTIYF
size: .; V: TRBV11-3; D: .; J: TRBJ1-1; DNA: TGTGCCAGCAGCTTAGGCCCCGTGGGGGTGGGGTCTGAAGCTTTCTTT; CDR3: CASSLGPVGVGSEAFF
size: .; V: TRBV5-1; D: TRBD1; J: TRBJ2-7; DNA: TGCGCCAGCAGCTTGGGACTTGGACAGGGAGCCACGTTAGACGAGCAGTACTTC; CDR3: CASSLGLGQGATLDEQYF
size: medium-sized; V: TRBV6-8; D: TRBD1; J: TRBJ1-1; DNA: TGTGCCAGCAGGCAGGGACAGAAGAACACTGAAGCTTTCTTT; CDR3: CASRQGQKNTEAFF